This T cell receptor beta chain was recorded in a study of blood T cells in healthy people across ages. Study observations and caveats: The authors considered diversity estimates from one million T cells to be underestimates.

CDR1 is MNHEY, CDR2 SMNVEV, per germline (reference sequence). CDR3 size: 14 residues. A sample-barcoded 5' primer and a J-beta primer mix were used in a second PCR of roughly 6 to 12 cycles. Using its own MiXCR run on the 5' RACE reads, TCRdb lists one record per CDR3 protein. The sample has just over 1 million distinct CDR3 sequences, 35% to 55% seen once. Investigators took ten milliliters of peripheral blood from every donor. In regard to this clonotype: Its antigen remains unidentified.

The material sequenced was blood. V is TRBV27 and J is TRBJ2-5, with D possibly matching TRBD2 (5 bases). The J call may be incorrect, as the DNA end agrees better with TRBJ2-7. The source is a woman aged 60-75 years in good health. This CDR3 reads CASSLIGKPYEQYF. The CDR3 nucleotides are TGTGCCAGCAGTTTAATCGGGAAACCCTACGAGCAGTACTTC.